This T cell receptor (beta chain) originates from a study of T cells in localized non-small cell lung cancer. Study-level findings and limits: Within adjacent lung there appeared a median approximately 58 of the top 100 tumor clones.

Produced via immunoSEQ multiplex PCR; TCRdb's table is partial and in-frame only. The table records around 4,400 clones, under 30% of them present only once. On this clone itself: The antigen is unknown.

The V and J ends lost 3 bases and 3 bases, in that order; junction bases with no gene match: 4. Germline V gene lookup returns CDR1 SGHNT and CDR2 YENEEA. The CDR3 is 16 amino acids. This chain joins TRBV11-3 and TRBJ2-3; TRBD2 aligns across 12 bases. The sample was lung tumor tissue, taken before any cancer treatment. This sequence originates from a man between 40 and 70 years old with stage II lung adenocarcinoma. CDR3: CASSFILAGGTDTQYF. In DNA form, the CDR3 reads TGTGCCAGCAGCTTCATCCTAGCGGGAGGGACAGATACGCAGTATTTT.